The subject of this entry is one T cell receptor beta chain. A read error may produce the germline difference seen at one junction end. CDR1 is SEHNR, CDR2 FQNEAQ, per germline (reference sequence). The CDR3 length is 15 residues. The data belong to a study of blood T cell repertoires in COVID-19. Study overall: Spain, Italy and the United States supplied samples that represented acute and convalescent COVID-19. The analysed material was cDNA or gDNA that came from T cells, B-cell-depleted T cells, or PBMCs.

In the study's own analysis: Reference gene primer amplification in the assay estimated nucleated cell counts. This table comes from immunoSEQ multiplex PCR, and its TCRdb copy is limited to in-frame clones, with some not included. For V, J and clone size, that table is used; D and trimming come from the DNA. The table has about 74,000 clones, approximately 86% seen once. This receptor was identified in a woman aged 80 or older with active or convalescent COVID-19. The V call is TRBV7-9, the J call TRBJ2-7, with D perhaps TRBD2 (6 bases). The sequencing sample was made of peripheral blood. CDR3 region: CASSLARTTSHEQYF. The CDR3 DNA reads TGTGCCAGCAGCTTAGCGAGGACTACCTCCCACGAGCAGTACTTC.